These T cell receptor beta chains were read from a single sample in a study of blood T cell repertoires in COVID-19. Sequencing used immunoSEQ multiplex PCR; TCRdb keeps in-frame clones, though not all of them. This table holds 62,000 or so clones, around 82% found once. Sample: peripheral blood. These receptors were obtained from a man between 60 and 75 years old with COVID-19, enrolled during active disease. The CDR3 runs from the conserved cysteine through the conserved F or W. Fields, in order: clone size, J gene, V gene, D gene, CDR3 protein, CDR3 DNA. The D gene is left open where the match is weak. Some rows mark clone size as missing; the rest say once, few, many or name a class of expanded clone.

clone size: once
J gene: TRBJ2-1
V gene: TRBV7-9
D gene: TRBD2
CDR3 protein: CASSTGLSSYNEQFF
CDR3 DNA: TGTGCCAGCAGCACGGGACTATCCTCCTACAATGAGCAGTTCTTC

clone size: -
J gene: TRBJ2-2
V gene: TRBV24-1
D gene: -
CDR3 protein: CATRGSGTGELFF
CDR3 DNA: TGTGCCACCAGGGGTAGCGGCACCGGGGAGCTGTTTTTT

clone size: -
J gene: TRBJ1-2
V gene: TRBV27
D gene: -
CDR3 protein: CASSFGQHYGYTF
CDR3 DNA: TGTGCCAGCAGTTTTGGGCAGCACTATGGCTACACCTTC

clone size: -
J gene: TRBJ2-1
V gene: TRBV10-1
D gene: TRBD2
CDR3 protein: CASSPSLAGYNEQFF
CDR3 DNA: TGCGCCAGCAGCCCTTCACTAGCGGGATACAATGAGCAGTTCTTC

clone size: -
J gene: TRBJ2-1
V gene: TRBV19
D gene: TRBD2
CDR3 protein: CASSIGRGAYNEQFF
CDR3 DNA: TGTGCCAGTAGTATCGGGCGGGGGGCCTACAATGAGCAGTTCTTC

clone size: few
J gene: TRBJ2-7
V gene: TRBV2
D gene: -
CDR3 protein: CASSESFYYEQYF
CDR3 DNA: TGTGCCAGCAGTGAGAGCTTCTACTACGAGCAGTACTTC

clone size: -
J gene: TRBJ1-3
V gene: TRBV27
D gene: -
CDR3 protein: CASSVDSEVGNTIYF
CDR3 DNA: TGTGCCAGCAGTGTGGACTCGGAGGTTGGAAACACCATATATTTT

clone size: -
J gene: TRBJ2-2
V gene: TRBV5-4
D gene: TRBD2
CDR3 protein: CASSSGGSFAGELFF
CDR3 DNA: TGTGCCAGCAGCTCGGGGGGGAGTTTCGCCGGGGAGCTGTTTTTT

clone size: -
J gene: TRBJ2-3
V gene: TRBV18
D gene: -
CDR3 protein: CASSPSLSRPDTQYF
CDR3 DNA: TGTGCCAGCTCACCATCTCTCTCTAGGCCAGATACGCAGTATTTT

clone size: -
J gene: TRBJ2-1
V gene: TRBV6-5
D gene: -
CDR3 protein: CASSTRLDYNEQFF
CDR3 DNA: TGTGCCAGCAGTACCCGACTAGATTACAATGAGCAGTTCTTC

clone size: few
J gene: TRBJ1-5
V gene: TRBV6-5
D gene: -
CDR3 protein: CASSYSGHPNQPQHF
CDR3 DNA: TGTGCCAGCAGTTACTCGGGCCACCCCAATCAGCCCCAGCATTTT

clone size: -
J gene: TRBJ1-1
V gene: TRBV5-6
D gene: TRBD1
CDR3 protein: CASSFTGGWEGTEAFF
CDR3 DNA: TGTGCCAGCAGCTTCACAGGGGGGTGGGAGGGCACTGAAGCTTTCTTT

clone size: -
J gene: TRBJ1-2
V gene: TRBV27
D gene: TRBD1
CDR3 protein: CASSPGTGDYGYTF
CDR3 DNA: TGTGCCAGCAGTCCCGGGACAGGAGATTATGGCTACACCTTC

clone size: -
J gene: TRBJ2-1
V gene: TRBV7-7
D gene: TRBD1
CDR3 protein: CASSLGTGWGNEQFF
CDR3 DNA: TGTGCCAGCAGCTTAGGGACAGGTTGGGGAAATGAGCAGTTCTTC

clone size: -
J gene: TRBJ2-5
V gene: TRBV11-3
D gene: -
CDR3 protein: CASSSRMDSEQETQYF
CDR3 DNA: TGTGCCAGCAGCTCACGCATGGACAGCGAACAAGAGACCCAGTACTTC

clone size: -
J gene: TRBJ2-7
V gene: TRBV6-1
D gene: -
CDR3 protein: CASSEVTYEQYF
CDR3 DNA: TGTGCCAGCAGTGAAGTTACCTACGAGCAGTACTTC

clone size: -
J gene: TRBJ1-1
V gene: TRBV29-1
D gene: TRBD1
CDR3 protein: CSVTTGGTEAFF
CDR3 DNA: TGCAGCGTTACGACAGGGGGCACTGAAGCTTTCTTT

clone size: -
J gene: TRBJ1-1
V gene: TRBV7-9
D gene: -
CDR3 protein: CASSLAGRGFTEAFF
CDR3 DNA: TGTGCCAGCAGCCTAGCCGGGAGGGGCTTTACTGAAGCTTTCTTT

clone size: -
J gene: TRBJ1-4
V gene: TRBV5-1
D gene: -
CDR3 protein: CASSVSGGEKLFF
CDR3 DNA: TGCGCCAGCAGCGTATCGGGGGGTGAAAAACTGTTTTTT

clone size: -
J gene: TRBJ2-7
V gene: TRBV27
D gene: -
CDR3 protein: CASSLPGSYEQYF
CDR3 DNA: TGTGCCAGCAGTCTACCGGGAAGCTACGAGCAGTACTTC

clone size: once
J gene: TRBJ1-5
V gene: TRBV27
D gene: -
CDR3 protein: CASSLSRQANQPQHF
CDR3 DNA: TGTGCCAGCAGTTTATCGAGACAGGCCAATCAGCCCCAGCATTTT

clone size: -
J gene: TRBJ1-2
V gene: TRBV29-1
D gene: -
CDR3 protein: CSAGTGYGYTF
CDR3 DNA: TGCAGCGCCGGGACTGGCTATGGCTACACCTTC

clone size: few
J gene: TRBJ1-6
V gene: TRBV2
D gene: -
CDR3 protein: CASAFATGLFHF
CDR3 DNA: TGTGCCAGCGCTTTCGCTACAGGCTTGTTCCACTTT

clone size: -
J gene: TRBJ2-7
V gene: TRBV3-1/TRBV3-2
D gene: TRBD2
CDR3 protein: CASSQGLAGVSSYEQYF
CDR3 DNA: TGTGCCAGCAGCCAAGGACTAGCGGGAGTCTCGTCGTACGAGCAGTACTTC

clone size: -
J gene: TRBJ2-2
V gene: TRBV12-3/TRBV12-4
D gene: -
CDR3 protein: CASSRNTGELFF
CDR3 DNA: TGTGCCAGCAGTCGGAACACCGGGGAGCTGTTTTTT

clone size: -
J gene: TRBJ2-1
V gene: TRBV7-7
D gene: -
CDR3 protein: CASSQSSRRLPYNEQFF
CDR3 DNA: TGTGCCAGCAGCCAAAGTAGCAGACGGCTCCCCTACAATGAGCAGTTCTTC

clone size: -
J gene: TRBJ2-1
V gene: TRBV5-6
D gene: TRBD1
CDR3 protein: CASSLGSGQEQFF
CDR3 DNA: TGTGCCAGCAGCTTGGGGTCGGGACAGGAGCAGTTCTTC

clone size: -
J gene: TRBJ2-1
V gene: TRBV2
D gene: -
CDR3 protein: CASKWAAYNEQFF
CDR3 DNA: TGTGCCAGTAAATGGGCAGCCTACAATGAGCAGTTCTTC

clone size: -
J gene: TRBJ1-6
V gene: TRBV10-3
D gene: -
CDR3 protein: CAIRRGVDSPLHF
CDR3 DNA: TGTGCCATCAGACGCGGGGTGGATTCACCCCTCCACTTT

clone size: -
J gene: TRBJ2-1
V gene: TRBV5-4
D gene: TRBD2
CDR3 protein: CASSLETSGWNEQFF
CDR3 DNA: TGTGCCAGCAGCTTGGAGACTAGCGGGTGGAATGAGCAGTTCTTC

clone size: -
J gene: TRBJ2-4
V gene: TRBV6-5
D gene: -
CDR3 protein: CASGLPNGFQYF
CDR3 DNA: TGTGCCAGCGGGCTGCCCAACGGATTTCAGTACTTC

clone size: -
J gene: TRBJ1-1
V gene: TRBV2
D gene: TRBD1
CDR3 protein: CATRTGMNTEAFF
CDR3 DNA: TGTGCCACCCGGACAGGTATGAACACTGAAGCTTTCTTT

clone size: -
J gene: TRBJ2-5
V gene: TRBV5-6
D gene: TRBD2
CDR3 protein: CASSLVAGGRETQYF
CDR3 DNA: TGTGCCAGCAGCTTGGTTGCGGGGGGTCGGGAGACCCAGTACTTC

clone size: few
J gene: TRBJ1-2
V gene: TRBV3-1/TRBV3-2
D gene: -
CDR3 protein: CASSSWGGGYTF
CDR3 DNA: TGTGCCAGCAGCTCCTGGGGGGGCGGCTACACCTTC

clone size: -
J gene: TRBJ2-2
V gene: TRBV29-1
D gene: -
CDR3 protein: CSVPPGSGGNTGELFF
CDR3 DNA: TGCAGCGTCCCTCCTGGTAGCGGAGGAAACACCGGGGAGCTGTTTTTT

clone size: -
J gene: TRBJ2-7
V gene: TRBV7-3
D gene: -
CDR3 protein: CASSRYEQYF
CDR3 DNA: TGTGCCAGCAGTCGGTACGAGCAGTACTTC

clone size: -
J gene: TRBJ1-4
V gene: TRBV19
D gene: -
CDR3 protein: CATRGRTNEKLFF
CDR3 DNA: TGTGCCACCCGAGGGAGGACTAATGAAAAACTGTTTTTT

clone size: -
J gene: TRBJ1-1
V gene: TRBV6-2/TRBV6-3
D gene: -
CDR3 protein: CASSHQGRKNTEAFF
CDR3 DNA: TGTGCCAGCAGCCATCAGGGCAGGAAGAACACTGAAGCTTTCTTT

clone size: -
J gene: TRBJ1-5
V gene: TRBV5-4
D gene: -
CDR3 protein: CASSLGGPDSNQPQHF
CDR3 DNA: TGTGCCAGCAGCTTGGGAGGTCCAGATAGCAATCAGCCCCAGCATTTT

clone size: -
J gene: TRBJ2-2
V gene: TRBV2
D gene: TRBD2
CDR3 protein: CASSEIQRESGELFF
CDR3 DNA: TGTGCCAGCAGTGAAATACAGCGGGAATCCGGGGAGCTGTTTTTT

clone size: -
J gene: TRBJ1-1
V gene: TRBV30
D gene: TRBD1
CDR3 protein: CAWRGQGNTEAFF
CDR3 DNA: TGTGCCTGGAGGGGACAGGGGAACACTGAAGCTTTCTTT

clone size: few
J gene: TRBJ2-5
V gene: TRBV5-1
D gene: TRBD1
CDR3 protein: CASSFGTGPQETQYF
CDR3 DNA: TGCGCCAGCAGCTTCGGGACAGGTCCCCAAGAGACCCAGTACTTC

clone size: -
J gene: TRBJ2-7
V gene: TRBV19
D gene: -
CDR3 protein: CASTKKGGRYEQYF
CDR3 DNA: TGTGCCAGTACCAAGAAGGGGGGGCGGTACGAGCAGTACTTC

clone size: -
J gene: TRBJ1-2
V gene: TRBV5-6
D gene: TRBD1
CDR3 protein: CASSADRGQGYGYTF
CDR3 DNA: TGTGCCAGCAGCGCAGACAGGGGGCAGGGCTATGGCTACACCTTC

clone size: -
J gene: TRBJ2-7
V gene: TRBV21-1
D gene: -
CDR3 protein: CASSSRDRSYEQYF
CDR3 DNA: TGTGCCAGCAGCTCCCGGGACAGATCCTACGAGCAGTACTTC

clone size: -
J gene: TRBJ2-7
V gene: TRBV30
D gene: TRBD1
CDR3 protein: CAWSTGTGSGKQYF
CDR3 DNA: TGTGCCTGGAGCACCGGGACAGGGAGCGGGAAGCAGTACTTC

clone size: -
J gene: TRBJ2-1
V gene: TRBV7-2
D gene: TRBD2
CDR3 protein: CASSPPPLAAEQFF
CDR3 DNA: TGTGCCAGCAGTCCACCTCCTCTAGCGGCCGAGCAGTTCTTC

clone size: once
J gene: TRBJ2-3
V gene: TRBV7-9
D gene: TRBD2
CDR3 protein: CASSSRVAGRTDTQYF
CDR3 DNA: TGTGCCAGCAGCTCCCGAGTAGCGGGACGCACAGATACGCAGTATTTT